This paragraph reports one T cell receptor beta chain. Clones were read by immunoSEQ multiplex PCR, and TCRdb kept only the in-frame ones, dropping some. The sample has roughly 250,000 clones, approximately 86% seen once. The data are from a study of blood T cell repertoires in COVID-19. Trimming at V came to 4 bases and at J to 0 bases, leaving 7 bases not matched to a gene. Germline V gene data show CDR1 as MNHEY and CDR2 as SMNVEV (reference sequence). There are 17 residues in the CDR3. Sequencing used PBMCs or T cells enriched from blood (not recorded which). The TCR sequence derives from a woman aged 45-65 years who had recovered from COVID-19. This chain uses TRBV27 with TRBJ2-3, with 10 bases identical to TRBD2. The CDR3 region has the DNA TGTGCCAGCAGTTATCATAGCGGGAGGCCTAGCACAGATACGCAGTATTTT. Protein sequence: CASSYHSGRPSTDTQYF.